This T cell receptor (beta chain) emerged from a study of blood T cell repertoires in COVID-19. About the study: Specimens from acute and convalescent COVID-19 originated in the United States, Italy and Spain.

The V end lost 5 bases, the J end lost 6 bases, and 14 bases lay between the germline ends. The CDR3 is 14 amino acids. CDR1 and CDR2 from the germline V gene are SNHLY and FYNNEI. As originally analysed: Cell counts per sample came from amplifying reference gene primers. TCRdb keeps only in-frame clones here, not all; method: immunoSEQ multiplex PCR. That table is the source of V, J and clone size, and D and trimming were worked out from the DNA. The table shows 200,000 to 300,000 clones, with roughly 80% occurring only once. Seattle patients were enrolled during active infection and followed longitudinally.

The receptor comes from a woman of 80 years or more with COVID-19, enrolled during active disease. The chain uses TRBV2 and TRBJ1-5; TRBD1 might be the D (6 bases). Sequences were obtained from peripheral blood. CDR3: CASSTSGASQPQHF. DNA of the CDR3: TGTGCCAGCAGTACGTCAGGGGCCAGTCAGCCCCAGCATTTT.